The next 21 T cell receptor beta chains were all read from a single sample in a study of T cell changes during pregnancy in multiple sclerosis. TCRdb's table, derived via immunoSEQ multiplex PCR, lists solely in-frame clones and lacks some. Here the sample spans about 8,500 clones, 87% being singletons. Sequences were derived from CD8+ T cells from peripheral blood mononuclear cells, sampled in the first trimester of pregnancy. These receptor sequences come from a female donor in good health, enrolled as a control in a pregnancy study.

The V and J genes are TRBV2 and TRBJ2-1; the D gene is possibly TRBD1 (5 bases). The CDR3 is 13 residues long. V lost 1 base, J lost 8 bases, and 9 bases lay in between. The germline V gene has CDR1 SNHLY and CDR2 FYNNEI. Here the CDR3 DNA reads TGTGCCAGCAGTGAAGGTAGGGGCGATGAGCAGTTCTTC. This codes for CASSEGRGDEQFF.

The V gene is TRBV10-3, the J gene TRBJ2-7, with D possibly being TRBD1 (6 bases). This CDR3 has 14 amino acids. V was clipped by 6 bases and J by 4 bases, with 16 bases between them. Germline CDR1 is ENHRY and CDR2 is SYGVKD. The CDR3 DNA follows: TGTGCCATCAGGCCCGGGACAAACACGTACGAGCAGTACTTC. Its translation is CAIRPGTNTYEQYF.

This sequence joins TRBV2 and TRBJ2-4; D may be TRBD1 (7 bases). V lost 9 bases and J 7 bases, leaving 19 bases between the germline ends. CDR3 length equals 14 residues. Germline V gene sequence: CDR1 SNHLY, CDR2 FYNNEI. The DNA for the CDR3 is TGTGCCAGTGCGGAAGGGGGCGGAGGGAACATTCAGTACTTC. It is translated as CASAEGGGGNIQYF.

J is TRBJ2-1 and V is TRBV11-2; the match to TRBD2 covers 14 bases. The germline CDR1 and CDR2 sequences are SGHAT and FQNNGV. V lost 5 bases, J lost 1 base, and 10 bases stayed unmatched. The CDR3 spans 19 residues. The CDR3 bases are TGTGCCAGCAGCGCGGGACTAGCGGGGGAGGCCCTATCCTACAATGAGCAGTTCTTC. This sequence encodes CASSAGLAGEALSYNEQFF.

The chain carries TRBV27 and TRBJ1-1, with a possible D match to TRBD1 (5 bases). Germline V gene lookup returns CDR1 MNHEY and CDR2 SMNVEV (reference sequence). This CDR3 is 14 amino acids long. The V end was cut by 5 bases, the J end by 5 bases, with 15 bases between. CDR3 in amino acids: CASSQGLVRTEAFF. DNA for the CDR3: TGTGCCAGCAGTCAGGGTCTGGTTAGGACTGAAGCTTTCTTT.

Here the CDR3 DNA reads TGTGCCTGGAGTGAGAGGGCCTACGAGCAGTACTTC. Translating it yields CAWSERAYEQYF. V usage is TRBV30 and J usage is TRBJ2-7; tentatively, D is TRBD2 (5 bases). CDR1 is GTSNPN, CDR2 SVGIG, per germline (reference sequence). Trimming pared 1 base from V and 2 bases from J, leaving 6 bases between. The CDR3 has 12 amino acids.

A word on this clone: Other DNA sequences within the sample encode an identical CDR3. CDR3 bases: TGTGCCAGCAGCTTGTCGGAGAGCTCCTACAATGAGCAGTTCTTC. It encodes CASSLSESSYNEQFF. The V and J genes are TRBV7-9 and TRBJ2-1, with no clear D. Between the trimmed V and J ends, which lost 3 bases and 0 bases, there was a span of 9 bases. Germline loops: CDR1 SEHNR, CDR2 FQNEAQ (reference sequence). The CDR3 is made up of 15 amino acids.

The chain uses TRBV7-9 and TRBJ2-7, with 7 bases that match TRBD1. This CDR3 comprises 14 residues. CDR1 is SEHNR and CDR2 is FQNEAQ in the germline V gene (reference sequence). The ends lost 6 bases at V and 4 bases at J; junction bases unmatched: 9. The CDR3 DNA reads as TGTGCCAGCAGTTACCGCCGGGACAGATACGAGCAGTACTTC. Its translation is CASSYRRDRYEQYF.

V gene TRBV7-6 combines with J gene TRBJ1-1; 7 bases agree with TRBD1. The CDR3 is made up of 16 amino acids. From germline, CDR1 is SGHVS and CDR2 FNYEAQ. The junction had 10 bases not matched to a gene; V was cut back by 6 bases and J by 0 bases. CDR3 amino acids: CASRISPGQMNTEAFF. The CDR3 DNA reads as TGTGCCAGCAGGATAAGCCCGGGACAGATGAACACTGAAGCTTTCTTT. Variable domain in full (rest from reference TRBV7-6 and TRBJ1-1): GAGVSQSPRYKVTKRGQDVALRCDPISGHVSLYWYRQALGQGPEFLTYFNYEAQQDKSGLPNDRFSAERPEGSISTLTIQRTEQRDSAMYRCASRISPGQMNTEAFFGQGTRLTVV.

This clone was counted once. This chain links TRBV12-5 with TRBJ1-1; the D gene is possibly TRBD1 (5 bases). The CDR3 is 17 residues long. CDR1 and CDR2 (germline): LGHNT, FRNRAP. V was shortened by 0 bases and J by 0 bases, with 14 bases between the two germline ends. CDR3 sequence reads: CASGLVGRGSMNTEAFF. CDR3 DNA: TGTGCTAGTGGTTTGGTTGGCCGGGGGAGCATGAACACTGAAGCTTTCTTT.

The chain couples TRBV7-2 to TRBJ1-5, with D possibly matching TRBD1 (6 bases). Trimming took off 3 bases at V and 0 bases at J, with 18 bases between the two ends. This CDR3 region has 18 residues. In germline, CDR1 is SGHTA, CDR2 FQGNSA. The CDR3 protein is CASSLGKPGHYSNQPQHF. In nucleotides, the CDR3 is TGTGCCAGCAGCTTGGGGAAACCGGGACACTATAGCAATCAGCCCCAGCATTTT.

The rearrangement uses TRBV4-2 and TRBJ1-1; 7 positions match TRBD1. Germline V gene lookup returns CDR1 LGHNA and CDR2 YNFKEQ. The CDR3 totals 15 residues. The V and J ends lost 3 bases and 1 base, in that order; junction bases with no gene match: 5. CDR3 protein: CASSQKGAQNTEAFF. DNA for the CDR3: TGTGCCAGCAGCCAGAAGGGGGCCCAGAACACTGAAGCTTTCTTT.

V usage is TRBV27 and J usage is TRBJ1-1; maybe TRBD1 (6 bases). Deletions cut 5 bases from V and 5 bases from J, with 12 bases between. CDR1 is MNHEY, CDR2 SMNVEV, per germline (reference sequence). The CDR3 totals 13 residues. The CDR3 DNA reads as TGTGCCAGCAGTATCAACAGGGTGACTGAAGCTTTCTTT. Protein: CASSINRVTEAFF.

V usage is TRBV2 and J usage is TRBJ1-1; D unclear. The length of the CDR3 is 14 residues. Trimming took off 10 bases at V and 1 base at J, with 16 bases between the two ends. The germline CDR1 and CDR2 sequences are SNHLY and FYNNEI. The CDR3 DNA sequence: TGTGCCATCGATATCGACTCGGGGAACACTGAAGCTTTCTTT. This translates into CAIDIDSGNTEAFF.

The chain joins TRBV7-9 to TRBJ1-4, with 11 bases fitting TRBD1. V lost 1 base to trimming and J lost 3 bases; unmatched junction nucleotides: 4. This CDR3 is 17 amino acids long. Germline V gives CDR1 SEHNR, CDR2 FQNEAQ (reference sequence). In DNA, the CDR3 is TGTGCCAGCAGCTTAGTGGACAGGGGGCGAGCTAATGAAAAACTGTTTTTT. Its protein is CASSLVDRGRANEKLFF.

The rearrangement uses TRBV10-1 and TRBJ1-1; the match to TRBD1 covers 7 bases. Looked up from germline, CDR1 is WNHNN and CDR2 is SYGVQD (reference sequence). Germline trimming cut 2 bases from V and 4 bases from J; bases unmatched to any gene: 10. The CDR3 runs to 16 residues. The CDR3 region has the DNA TGCGCCAGCAGTGAGAGACAGGGAGGTGATGGCACTGAAGCTTTCTTT. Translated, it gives CASSERQGGDGTEAFF.

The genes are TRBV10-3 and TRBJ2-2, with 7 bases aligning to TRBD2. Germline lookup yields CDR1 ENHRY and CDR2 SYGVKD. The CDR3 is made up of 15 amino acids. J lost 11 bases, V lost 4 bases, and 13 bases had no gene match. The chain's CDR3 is CAISGEGTQALELFF. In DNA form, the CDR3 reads TGTGCCATCAGTGGGGAGGGGACCCAAGCATTAGAGCTGTTTTTT.

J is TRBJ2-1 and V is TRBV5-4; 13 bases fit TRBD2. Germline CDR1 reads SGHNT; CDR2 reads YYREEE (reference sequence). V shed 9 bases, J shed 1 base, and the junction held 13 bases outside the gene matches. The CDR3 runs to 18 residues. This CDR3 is CATDLRLAGGLSYNEQFF. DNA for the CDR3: TGTGCCACCGATTTAAGACTAGCGGGAGGTCTTTCCTACAATGAGCAGTTCTTC.

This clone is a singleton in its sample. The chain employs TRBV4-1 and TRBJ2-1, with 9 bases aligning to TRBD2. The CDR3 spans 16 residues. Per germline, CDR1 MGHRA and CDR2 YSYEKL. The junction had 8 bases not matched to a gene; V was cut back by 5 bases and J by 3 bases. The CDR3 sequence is CASSALGTSLYNEQFF. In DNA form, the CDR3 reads TGCGCCAGCAGCGCACTAGGGACTAGCCTCTACAATGAGCAGTTCTTC.

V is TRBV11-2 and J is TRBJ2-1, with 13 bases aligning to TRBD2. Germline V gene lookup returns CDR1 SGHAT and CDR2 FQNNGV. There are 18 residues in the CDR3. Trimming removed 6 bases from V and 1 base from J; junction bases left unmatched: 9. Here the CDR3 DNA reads TGTGCCAGCAGTTCTGGACTAGCGGGGGTTAGGTCCTACAATGAGCAGTTCTTC. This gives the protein CASSSGLAGVRSYNEQFF. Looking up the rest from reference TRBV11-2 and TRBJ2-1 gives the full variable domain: EAGVAQSPRYKIIEKRQSVAFWCNPISGHATLYWYQQILGQGPKLLIQFQNNGVVDDSQLPKDRFSAERLKGVDSTLKIQPAKLEDSAVYLCASSSGLAGVRSYNEQFFGPGTRLTVL.

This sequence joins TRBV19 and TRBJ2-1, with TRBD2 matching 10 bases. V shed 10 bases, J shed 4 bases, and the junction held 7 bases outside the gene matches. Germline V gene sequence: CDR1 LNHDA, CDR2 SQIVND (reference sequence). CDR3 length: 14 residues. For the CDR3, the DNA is TGTGCCACTAGGACTAGCGGTTCTTACAATGAGCAGTTCTTC. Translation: CATRTSGSYNEQFF.